These 7 T cell receptor beta chains came from one sample sequenced in a study of T cell responses to AZD1222 COVID-19 vaccine. Clones were read by immunoSEQ multiplex PCR, and TCRdb kept only the in-frame ones, dropping some. The sample includes more than 120,000 clones, roughly 91% seen only once; the top ten take around 5%. The material sequenced was peripheral blood, taken on day 0 of AZD1222 vaccination. The receptors come from an adult in good health.

The V and J genes are TRBV4-3 and TRBJ2-5; D may correspond to TRBD1 or TRBD2 (5 bases each). Germline V gives CDR1 LGHNA, CDR2 YSLEER. V was trimmed by 0 bases and J by 5 bases, leaving 16 bases between them. CDR3 size: 16 residues. CDR3 residues: CASSQDSGAALETQYF. DNA for the CDR3: TGCGCCAGCAGCCAAGATTCCGGGGCAGCCCTGGAGACCCAGTACTTC.

The genes are TRBV6-1 and TRBJ2-7; 7 bases match TRBD1. V gave up 9 bases and J gave up 0 bases; unmatched junction bases: 2. The CDR3 is 12 amino acids. Germline CDR1 and CDR2: MNHNS and SASEGT. The chain's CDR3 is CASGDSSYEQYF. The CDR3 nucleotides read TGTGCCAGTGGGGACAGCTCCTACGAGCAGTACTTC.

This clone has a single count. CDR3 bases: TGCGCCAGCAGGCCCGGACAGGGAGTTTGGAACACTGAAGCTTTCTTT. This translates into CASRPGQGVWNTEAFF. The J gene is TRBJ1-1, the V gene TRBV5-1; 8 bases line up with TRBD1. The germline CDR1 and CDR2 sequences are SGHRS and YFSETQ. This CDR3 comprises 16 residues. J gave up 1 base and V 5 bases, and 10 bases lay outside the gene matches.

The V call is TRBV18, the J call TRBJ2-5; D perhaps matches TRBD2 (6 bases). Per germline, CDR1 KGHSH and CDR2 LQKENI. CDR3 size: 16 residues. The ends were cut back, 2 bases at V and 4 bases at J, with 17 bases in the middle. CDR3 in DNA: TGTGCCAGCTCACCATTTGCTTCGGAGGGAGGAGAGACCCAGTACTTC. It yields the protein CASSPFASEGGETQYF.

This clone was observed once. V gene TRBV6-6 combines with J gene TRBJ1-1, with D possibly being TRBD1 (5 bases). Trimming stripped 6 bases from V and 5 bases from J, with 19 bases between. Germline V gene sequence: CDR1 MNHNY, CDR2 SVGAGI (reference sequence). This CDR3 comprises 15 residues. CDR3 loop: CASSRGPPGGTEAFF. The CDR3 DNA reads TGTGCCAGCAGCCGTGGACCCCCCGGGGGGACTGAAGCTTTCTTT.

The chain employs TRBV19 and TRBJ1-6; D gene ambiguous. The CDR3 runs 14 residues. CDR1 is LNHDA, CDR2 SQIVND, per germline (reference sequence). V lost 7 bases and J lost 7, with 14 bases in between. CDR3 in amino acids: CASTPGRLNSPLHF. As DNA, the CDR3 is TGTGCCAGTACCCCGGGCCGGTTAAATTCACCCCTCCACTTT. The full variable domain, with the rest looked up from reference TRBV19 and TRBJ1-6, is DGGITQSPKYLFRKEGQNVTLSCEQNLNHDAMYWYRQDPGQGLRLIYYSQIVNDFQKGDIAEGYSVSREKKESFPLTVTSAQKNPTAFYLCASTPGRLNSPLHFGNGTRLTVT.

The chain uses TRBV6-5 and TRBJ2-1; the D is unclear. This CDR3 has 13 amino acids. Germline assignment: CDR1 MNHEY and CDR2 SVGAGI. Trimming stripped 8 bases from V and 4 bases from J, with 12 bases between. The CDR3 bases are TGTGCCAGCGCTATTGTACCTTACAATGAGCAGTTCTTC. Translated: CASAIVPYNEQFF.